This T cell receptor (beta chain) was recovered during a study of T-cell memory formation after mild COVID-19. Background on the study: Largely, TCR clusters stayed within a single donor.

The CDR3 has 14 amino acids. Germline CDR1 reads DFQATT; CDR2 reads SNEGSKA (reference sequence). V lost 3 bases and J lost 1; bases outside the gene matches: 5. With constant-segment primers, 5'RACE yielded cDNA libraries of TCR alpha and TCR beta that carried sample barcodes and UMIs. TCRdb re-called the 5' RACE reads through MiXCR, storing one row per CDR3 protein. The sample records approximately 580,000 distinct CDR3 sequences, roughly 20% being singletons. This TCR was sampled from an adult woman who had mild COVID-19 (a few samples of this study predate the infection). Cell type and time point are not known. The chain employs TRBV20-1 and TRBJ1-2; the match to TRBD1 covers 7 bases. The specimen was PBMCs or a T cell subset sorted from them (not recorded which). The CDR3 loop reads CSASSGGGNYGYTF. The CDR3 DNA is TGCAGTGCTAGTTCAGGGGGTGGTAACTATGGCTACACCTTC.